This T cell receptor beta chain was sequenced for a study of response to subunit inactivated influenza vaccine. Study-level findings and limits: Each seasonal influenza vaccination, the authors suggested, recruits few new T cells.

As concerns this clonotype: Its matching antigen is unknown.

V gave up 7 bases and J gave up 1 base, with 13 bases separating them. CDR3 length: 13 residues. Germline values: CDR1 DFQATT, CDR2 SNEGSKA (reference sequence). TCRdb fed the RT-PCR reads into MiXCR, producing one record per CDR3 protein. In the table there are 800,000 or so distinct CDR3 sequences, around 20% of which are singletons. The TCR originated in a man in his forties or fifties who received an inactivated influenza vaccine. The input for sequencing was PBMCs from blood, taken roughly 5 days after vaccination. The chain couples TRBV20-1 to TRBJ1-1; D perhaps matches TRBD1 (5 bases). The CDR3 sequence is CSGSEGTNTEAFF. CDR3 in DNA: TGCAGTGGATCCGAGGGGACGAACACTGAAGCTTTCTTT.